This TCR beta chain was profiled in a study of OX40 agonist ivuxolimab in advanced cancers. General notes on the study: Ivuxolimab, which targeted the costimulatory receptor OX40 (CD134), was an agonistic, fully human IgG2 monoclonal antibody. Intravenous ivuxolimab was administered to patients every 2 weeks at six dose levels: 0.01, 0.1, 0.3, 1.5, 3 and 10 mg/kg. Among the roughly 52 dose-escalation patients, 19 had hepatocellular carcinoma, roughly 15 melanoma, 9 renal cell carcinoma and 9 head and neck cancer. In the dose-escalation cohort, 82.7% of patients were male, and the mean age was approximately 60 years, with a range of about 23 to 85. Patients were allowed to have had prior anti-PD-1, anti-PD-L1 or anti-CTLA-4 therapy, and roughly 40% of the dose-escalation patients had previously received checkpoint inhibitors. Partial responses were achieved by three dose-escalation patients, of whom one had hepatocellular carcinoma and two had cutaneous melanoma. The purpose of peripheral TCRbeta sequencing was to test whether ivuxolimab changed TCR sequence diversity and led to clonal T-cell expansion. The monotherapy dose-escalation portion (N of about 47 patients) of the phase I ivuxolimab trial is reported in the paper.

Note on this clone: Its recognized antigen is unknown. No base quality values were provided; no much bigger clone lies one nucleotide off.

The paper as a whole reports these results and caveats: Low levels of normalized T-cell clonal expansion were also seen in some patients who did not respond. After ivuxolimab, more expanded clones were found on average in CD8+ T cells than in CD4+ T cells. At doses of 0.1 to 3.0 mg/kg, clonal expansion of both CD4+ and CD8+ blood T cells was observed from baseline to week 6. Antigen specificity was not determined for the clonally expanded peripheral T cells. In the 0.1-3.0 mg/kg groups, partial responders were among the patients with the lowest normalized peripheral clonal expansion, particularly in CD8+ T cells.

Genomic DNA was isolated from the sorted cells so that the TCRbeta CDR3 region could be sequenced. The immunoSEQ Assay was used to sequence the TCRbeta CDR3 regions. TCRdb took over this immuneACCESS table, retaining in-frame rearrangements with V and J assigned. Such tables are incomplete; in checked studies, under half of the missing clones stem from an unresolved V gene, and the remainder is unexplained. The sample table records 60,000 to 85,000 clones; 83% of these occur just once. Over 1.1% of the sample goes to the ten largest clones. Patients with autoimmune disease history or receiving systemic immunosuppression were excluded from the trial. Peripheral blood for TCR sequencing was collected from all dose cohorts at baseline, on cycle 4 day 1, and on cycle 7 day 1. The samples were taken from a phase I, first-in-human, multicenter, open-label dose-escalation trial of ivuxolimab. The trial enrolled adults with locally advanced or metastatic head and neck squamous cell, hepatocellular, melanoma or renal cell carcinoma. Before TCR sequencing, CD4+ T cells and CD8+ T cells were sorted from peripheral blood as separate populations.

The clonotype comes from an adult with an advanced solid tumor such as melanoma, head and neck, liver or kidney cancer. Specimen: CD4+ or CD8+ T cells sorted from blood, collected in a trial of the OX40 agonist ivuxolimab.

CDR3 sequence: CASSMARANNEQFF. Here is the DNA: TGTGCCAGTAGTATGGCCAGGGCCAACAATGAGCAGTTCTTC. Recombination linked TRBV19 to TRBJ2-1, with TRBD1 perhaps the D gene, on 5 matching bases. The CDR1 and CDR2 encoded by the germline V gene (reference sequence) are LNHDA and SQIVND. V loses 3 bases of germline sequence and J loses 5 bases, and the interval between the two ends is 11 bases. The CDR3 measures 14 amino acids from cysteine to phenylalanine. Only CDR3 DNA is held: 42 bases, read in frame from base 1.